These 21 T cell receptor beta chains originate from one sample sequenced in a study of T-cell reconstitution after alpha-beta-depleted transplantation in children. Molecular barcoding with unique molecular identifiers was used for the TCRbeta library. MiXCR, applied by TCRdb to the PCR reads, yields one record per CDR3 protein. The sample shows about 500,000 distinct CDR3 sequences, around a third of them seen only once. Sequenced material: PBMCs from the stem cell graft donor, taken from the stem cell graft. The origin of the receptors is a human donor who donated a stem cell graft to a child with aplastic anemia.

The J gene is TRBJ1-1, the V gene TRBV18; D is perhaps TRBD1 (5 bases). The CDR3 runs 12 residues. Per the germline V gene, CDR1 is KGHSH and CDR2 is LQKENI. The V end lost 6 bases, the J end lost 7 bases, and 12 bases lay between the germline ends. CDR3: CASSPDSYEAFF. The CDR3 coding sequence is TGTGCCAGCTCCCCTGACAGTTATGAAGCTTTCTTT.

This clonotype showed up just a few times. CDR3 in amino acids: CSARRPGTGDDTQYF. The CDR3 DNA reads TGCAGCGCGAGAAGGCCCGGGACAGGGGACGATACGCAGTATTTT. The chain recombines TRBV29-1 with TRBJ2-3; 10 bases fit TRBD1. Per the germline V gene, CDR1 is SQVTM and CDR2 is ANQGSEA. CDR3 length: 15 amino acids. J was trimmed by 6 bases and V by 7 bases; bases with no gene match: 13.

This rearrangement joins TRBV4-3 to TRBJ1-1, with D perhaps matching TRBD1 (6 bases). Trimming left V 0 bases short and J 7 bases short, with 18 bases between. Germline loops: CDR1 LGHNA, CDR2 YSLEER. CDR3 length: 16 residues. The CDR3 DNA reads TGCGCCAGCAGCCAAGAGATCTATACGTACAGGGATGAAGCTTTCTTT. This encodes CASSQEIYTYRDEAFF.

The sample holds one count of this clonotype. V is TRBV7-9 and J is TRBJ2-4; no clear D. In germline, CDR1 is SEHNR, CDR2 FQNEAQ (reference sequence). Trimming took 1 base from V and 2 from J, leaving 12 bases between them. The CDR3 consists of 16 residues. Written as DNA, the CDR3 is TGTGCCAGCAGCTTAGTACATGATGGAACCAAAAACATTCAGTACTTC. It yields the protein CASSLVHDGTKNIQYF.

This chain uses TRBV6-6 with TRBJ1-1; tentative D call: TRBD1 (5 bases). Germline-derived CDR1 and CDR2 are MNHNY and SVGAGI (reference sequence). CDR3 length: 13 amino acids. Trimming cost V 8 bases and J 7 bases, with 17 bases left between them. The CDR3: CASCRPPGGEAFF. Here the CDR3 DNA reads TGTGCCAGCTGCCGCCCCCCTGGGGGTGAAGCTTTCTTT.

The V call is TRBV7-2, the J call TRBJ2-7; tentatively, D is TRBD2 (6 bases). CDR1 SGHTA and CDR2 FQGNSA come from the germline V gene. CDR3 length: 14 amino acids. V dropped 4 bases and J dropped 7 bases, with 17 bases sitting between them. This CDR3 is CASSSGTRTKEQYF. The CDR3 bases are TGTGCCAGCAGCTCCGGGACTCGCACTAAGGAGCAGTACTTC.

The rearrangement joins TRBV12-3 or TRBV12-4 to TRBJ1-3, with D tentatively TRBD1 (5 bases). The CDR3 loop spans 13 amino acids. Trimming removed 7 bases at V and 8 bases at J, with 15 bases between. DNA of the CDR3: TGTGCCAGCACCCAGTACGGGGGTGACACCATATATTTT. The encoded protein is CASTQYGGDTIYF.

This clonotype was observed a single time. The chain recombines TRBV20-1 with TRBJ1-5, with 9 bases matching TRBD1. The J segment lost 2 bases and the V segment lost 6 bases, leaving 5 bases of the junction unmatched. Germline V gives CDR1 DFQATT, CDR2 SNEGSKA (reference sequence). The CDR3 consists of 14 residues. The CDR3 DNA reads TGCAGTGCCTGGGACAGGGATGGCAATCAGCCCCAGCATTTT. Protein product: CSAWDRDGNQPQHF.

The V and J genes are TRBV12-3 or TRBV12-4 and TRBJ2-7; D is undetermined. The ends were cut back, 6 bases at V and 6 bases at J, with 15 bases in the middle. This CDR3 is built from 13 residues. The CDR3 DNA sequence: TGTGCCAGCAGCTCACTGGAAGGGCGCGAGCAGTACTTC. Translation: CASSSLEGREQYF.

This rearrangement joins TRBV28 to TRBJ2-1; D unclear. The CDR3 has 13 amino acids. Germline assignment: CDR1 MDHEN and CDR2 SYDVKM. V was shortened by 3 bases and J by 5 bases, with 8 bases between the two germline ends. CDR3 in DNA: TGTGCCAGCAGTTTTCCGAGAAACAATGAGCAGTTCTTC. It specifies CASSFPRNNEQFF.

This chain connects TRBV3-1 to TRBJ2-1; D tentatively reads TRBD1 or TRBD2 (5 bases each). Germline assignment: CDR1 LGHDT and CDR2 YNNKEL (reference sequence). V was pared by 2 bases and J by 6 bases, with 8 bases between. This CDR3 spans 13 amino acids. The CDR3 region is CASSQWDLNEQFF. The DNA for the CDR3 is TGTGCCAGCAGCCAATGGGACCTCAATGAGCAGTTCTTC.

This sequence joins TRBV3-1 and TRBJ2-2, with D possibly TRBD2 on 6 matching bases. CDR3 size: 16 residues. With 1 base removed from V and 3 bases from J, the gap between germline ends came to 12 bases. Germline V lookup: CDR1 LGHDT, CDR2 YNNKEL (reference sequence). CDR3 residues: CASSQVNAGYTGELFF. In nucleotides, the CDR3 is TGTGCCAGCAGCCAAGTGAATGCGGGGTACACCGGGGAGCTGTTTTTT.

This chain uses TRBV14 with TRBJ2-5; a possible D gene is TRBD2 (5 bases). Germline V gene sequence: CDR1 SGHDN, CDR2 FVKESK. V lost 5 bases to trimming and J lost 7 bases, with 14 bases between them. The CDR3 sequence is 13 residues long. The CDR3 DNA sequence: TGTGCCAGCAGCGAAACTAGTATTGGGACCCAGTACTTC. It encodes CASSETSIGTQYF.

CDR3 bases: TGCAGTGCTATAGGCGGGGTGGCGGACAATCAGCCCCAGCATTTT. Its protein is CSAIGGVADNQPQHF. The chain uses TRBV20-1 and TRBJ1-5; D is unresolved. The CDR3 loop spans 15 amino acids. V lost 4 bases to trimming and J lost 3 bases, with 16 bases between them. The germline gives CDR1 DFQATT, CDR2 SNEGSKA (reference sequence).

This clonotype was detected many times. The J gene is TRBJ2-7, the V gene TRBV20-1; 7 bases are a match to TRBD2. The V gene's germline CDR1 is DFQATT and CDR2 SNEGSKA (reference sequence). This CDR3 spans 10 amino acids. The CDR3 coding sequence is TGCAGGAGACTAGCAGCCGAGCAGTACGTC. Translation: CRRLAAEQYV.

The J gene is TRBJ2-1, the V gene TRBV6-9, with TRBD2 matching over 10 bases. The junction had 35 bases not matched to a gene; V was cut back by 5 bases and J by 7 bases. Germline V gene data show CDR1 as MNHGY and CDR2 as SVAAGI. The CDR3 runs 24 residues. The CDR3: CASSHVTSSVGSLAGFHTRNEQFF. DNA for the CDR3: TGTGCCAGCAGTCATGTCACATCCTCGGTAGGGTCACTAGCGGGATTTCACACACGAAATGAGCAGTTCTTC.

This clonotype was counted between two and nine times. The gene calls are TRBV12-3 or TRBV12-4 and TRBJ1-3; tentatively, D is TRBD1 (5 bases). The length of the CDR3 is 17 residues. Trimming shortened V by 6 bases and J by 2 bases, and 20 bases separated the two germline ends. CDR3 residues: CASSKGSGTQAGNTIYF. CDR3 bases: TGTGCCAGCAGCAAGGGGAGCGGGACGCAGGCTGGAAACACCATATATTTT.

J is TRBJ2-5 and V is TRBV24-1; no definite D call. Germline V gene lookup returns CDR1 KGHDR and CDR2 SFDVKD. The CDR3 has 14 residues. Trimming pared 0 bases from V and 3 bases from J, leaving 7 bases between. The CDR3 nucleotides read TGTGCCACCAGTGATTTGACCACCGAAGAGACCCAGTACTTC. It encodes CATSDLTTEETQYF.

This clonotype appeared a few times. The CDR3 DNA reads as TGCGCCAGCAGAACGGGGGTGCGCACTGAAGCTTTCTTT. Its protein product is CASRTGVRTEAFF. This chain uses TRBV5-1 with TRBJ1-1; a possible D gene is TRBD1 (5 bases). Trimming shortened V by 5 bases and J by 4 bases, and 12 bases separated the two germline ends. Germline lookup yields CDR1 SGHRS and CDR2 YFSETQ. The CDR3 is made up of 13 amino acids.

The chain couples TRBV6-5 to TRBJ1-1, with TRBD1 matching 7 bases. CDR3 length equals 18 residues. The germline gives CDR1 MNHEY, CDR2 SVGAGI. Trimming took 5 bases from V and 1 from J; bases not matched to a gene: 16. The CDR3 loop reads CASSPTLGGGARNTEAFF. In nucleotides, the CDR3 is TGTGCCAGCAGTCCAACCTTGGGAGGGGGCGCCAGGAACACTGAAGCTTTCTTT.

This chain links TRBV7-2 with TRBJ1-3; D is perhaps TRBD1 (6 bases). Germline CDR1 reads SGHTA; CDR2 reads FQGNSA. There are 15 residues in the CDR3. V was cut by 2 bases and J by 4 bases, with 12 bases left in between. CDR3 in amino acids: CASSLIGGAGNTIYF. CDR3 DNA: TGTGCCAGCAGCTTAATAGGGGGAGCAGGAAACACCATATATTTT.